The next 3 T cell receptor beta chains were all read from a single sample in a study of brain T cells in children with intractable seizures. Repertoires were generated with immunoSEQ multiplex PCR, while TCRdb's copy carries only in-frame clones and drops some. The sample lists some 76,000 clones, more than 85% occurring once. Sequenced here: peripheral blood, sampled at surgery. These receptor sequences come from a boy less than two years old with tuberous sclerosis and intractable seizures.

A few counts support this clone. The rearrangement links TRBV18 to TRBJ1-6; 7 bases match TRBD1. Germline CDR1 KGHSH, CDR2 LQKENI. V shed 5 bases, J shed 7 bases, and the junction held 8 bases outside the gene matches. The CDR3 length is 15 residues. DNA for the CDR3: TGTGCCAGCTCATTCGACTACAGGGGAAATTCACCCCTCCACTTT. Translating gives CASSFDYRGNSPLHF.

The chain links TRBV7-9 to TRBJ2-5; D is undetermined. The CDR3 loop spans 16 amino acids. Germline CDR1 is SEHNR and CDR2 is FQNEAQ (reference sequence). V was clipped by 5 bases and J by 2 bases, with 18 bases between them. The CDR3 DNA reads as TGTGCCAGCAGCCTTAAGTTGGAGACCCTGCAAGAGACCCAGTACTTC. Translating gives CASSLKLETLQETQYF. Complete variable domain (other parts from reference TRBV7-9 and TRBJ2-5): DTGVSQNPRHKITKRGQNVTFRCDPISEHNRLYWYRQTLGQGPEFLTYFQNEAQLEKSRLLSDRFSAERPKGSFSTLEIQRTEQGDSAMYLCASSLKLETLQETQYFGPGTRLLVL.

The chain recombines TRBV6-6 with TRBJ1-3; D perhaps matches TRBD1 (6 bases). The V end was cut by 4 bases, the J end by 0 bases, with 13 bases between. Germline assignment: CDR1 MNHNY and CDR2 SVGAGI (reference sequence). The length of the CDR3 is 16 residues. The CDR3 loop is CASSWADRNSGNTIYF. As DNA, the CDR3 is TGTGCCAGCAGTTGGGCCGACAGGAACTCTGGAAACACCATATATTTT.